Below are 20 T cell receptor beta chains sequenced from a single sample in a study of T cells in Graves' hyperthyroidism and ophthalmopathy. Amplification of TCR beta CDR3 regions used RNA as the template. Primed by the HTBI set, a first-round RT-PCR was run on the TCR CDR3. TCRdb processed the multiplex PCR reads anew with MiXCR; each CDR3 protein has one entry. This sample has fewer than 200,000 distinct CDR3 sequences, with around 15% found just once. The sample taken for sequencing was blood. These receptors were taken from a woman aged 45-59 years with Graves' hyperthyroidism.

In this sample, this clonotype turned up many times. CDR3 coding DNA: TGTGCCAGTAGCGCGACAGGAAACTATGGCTACACCTTC. Encoded protein: CASSATGNYGYTF. The rearrangement joins TRBV19 to TRBJ1-2; D may be TRBD1 (6 bases). This CDR3 comprises 13 residues. Trimming cost V 6 bases and J 2 bases, with 10 bases left between them. The germline gives CDR1 LNHDA, CDR2 SQIVND (reference sequence).

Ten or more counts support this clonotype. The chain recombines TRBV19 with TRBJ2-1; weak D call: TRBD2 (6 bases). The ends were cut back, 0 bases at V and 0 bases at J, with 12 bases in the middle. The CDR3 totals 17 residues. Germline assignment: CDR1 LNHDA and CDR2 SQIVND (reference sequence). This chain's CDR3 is CASSIDSRGTSYNEQFF. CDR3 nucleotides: TGTGCCAGTAGTATAGATAGCCGCGGGACCTCCTACAATGAGCAGTTCTTC.

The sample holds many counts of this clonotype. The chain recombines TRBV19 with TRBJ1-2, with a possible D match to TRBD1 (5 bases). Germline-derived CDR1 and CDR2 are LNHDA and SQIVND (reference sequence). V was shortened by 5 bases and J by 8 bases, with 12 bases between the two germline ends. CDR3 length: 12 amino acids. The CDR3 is CASSVTVEGYTF. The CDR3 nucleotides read TGTGCCAGTAGTGTGACAGTGGAGGGCTACACCTTC.

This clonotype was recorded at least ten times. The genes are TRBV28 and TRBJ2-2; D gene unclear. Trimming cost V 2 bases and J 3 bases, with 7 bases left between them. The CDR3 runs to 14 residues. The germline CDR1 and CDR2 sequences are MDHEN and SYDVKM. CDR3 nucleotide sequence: TGTGCCAGCAGTTTAAGCCCAGACACCGGGGAGCTGTTTTTT. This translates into CASSLSPDTGELFF.

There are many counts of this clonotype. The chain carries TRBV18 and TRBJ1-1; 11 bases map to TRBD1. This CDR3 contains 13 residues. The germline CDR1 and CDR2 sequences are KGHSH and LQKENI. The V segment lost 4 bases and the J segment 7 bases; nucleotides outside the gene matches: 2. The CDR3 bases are TGTGCCAGCTCACTGGGACAGGGGGTTGAAGCTTTCTTT. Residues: CASSLGQGVEAFF.

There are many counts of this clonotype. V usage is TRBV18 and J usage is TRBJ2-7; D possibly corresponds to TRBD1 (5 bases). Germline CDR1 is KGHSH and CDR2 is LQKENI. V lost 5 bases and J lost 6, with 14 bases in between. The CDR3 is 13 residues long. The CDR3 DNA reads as TGTGCCAGCTCATTCGACAGATTGAGCGAGCAGTACTTC. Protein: CASSFDRLSEQYF.

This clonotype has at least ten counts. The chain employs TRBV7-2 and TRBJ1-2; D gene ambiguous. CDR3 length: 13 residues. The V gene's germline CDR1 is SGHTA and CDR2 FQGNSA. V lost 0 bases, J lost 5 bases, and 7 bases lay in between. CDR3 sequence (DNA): TGTGCCAGCAGCTTAGCAAGCACTTATGGCTACACCTTC. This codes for CASSLASTYGYTF.

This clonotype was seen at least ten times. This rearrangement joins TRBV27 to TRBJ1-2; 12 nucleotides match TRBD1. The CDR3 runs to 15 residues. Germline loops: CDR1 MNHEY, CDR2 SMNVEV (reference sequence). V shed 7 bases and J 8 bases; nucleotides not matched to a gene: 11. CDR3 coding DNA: TGTGCCAGCACCCCTCTGGGACAGGGGGCGGGAGGCTACACCTTC. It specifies CASTPLGQGAGGYTF.

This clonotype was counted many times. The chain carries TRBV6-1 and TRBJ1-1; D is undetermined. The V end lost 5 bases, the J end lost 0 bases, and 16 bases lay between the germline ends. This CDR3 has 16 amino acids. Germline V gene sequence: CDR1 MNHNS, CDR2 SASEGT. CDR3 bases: TGTGCCAGCAGTAGCGAAGGGAATCTGATGAACACTGAAGCTTTCTTT. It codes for CASSSEGNLMNTEAFF.

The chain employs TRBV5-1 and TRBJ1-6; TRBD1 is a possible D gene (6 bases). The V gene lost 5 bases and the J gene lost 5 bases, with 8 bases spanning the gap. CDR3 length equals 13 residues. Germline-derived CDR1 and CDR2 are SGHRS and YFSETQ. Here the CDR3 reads CASRGQDNSPLHF. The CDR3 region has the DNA TGCGCCAGCAGGGGACAAGATAATTCACCCCTCCACTTT.

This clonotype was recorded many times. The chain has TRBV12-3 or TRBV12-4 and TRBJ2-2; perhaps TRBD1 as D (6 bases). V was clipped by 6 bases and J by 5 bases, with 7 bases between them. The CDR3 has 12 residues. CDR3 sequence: CASRQGTGELFF. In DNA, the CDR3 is TGTGCCAGCAGACAGGGAACCGGGGAGCTGTTTTTT.

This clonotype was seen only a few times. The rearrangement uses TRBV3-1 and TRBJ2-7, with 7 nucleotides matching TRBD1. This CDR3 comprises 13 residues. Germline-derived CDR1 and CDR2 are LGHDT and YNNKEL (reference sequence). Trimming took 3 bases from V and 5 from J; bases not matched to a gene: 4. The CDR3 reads CASSQGQPNEQYF. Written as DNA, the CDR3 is TGTGCCAGCAGCCAGGGACAGCCTAACGAGCAGTACTTC.

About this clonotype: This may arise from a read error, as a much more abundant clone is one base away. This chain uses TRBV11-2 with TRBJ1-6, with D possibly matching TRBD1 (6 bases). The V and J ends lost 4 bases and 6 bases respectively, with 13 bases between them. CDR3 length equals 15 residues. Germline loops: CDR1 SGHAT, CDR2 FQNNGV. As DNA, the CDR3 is TGTGCCAGCAGCTACTGGACAGCTCTTAATTCACCCCTCCACTTT. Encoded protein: CASSYWTALNSPLHF.

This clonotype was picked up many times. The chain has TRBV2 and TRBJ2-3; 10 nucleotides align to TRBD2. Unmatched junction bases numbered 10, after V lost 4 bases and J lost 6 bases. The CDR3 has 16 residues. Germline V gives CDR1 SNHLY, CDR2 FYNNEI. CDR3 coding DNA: TGTGCCAGCAGTGTTGAACAGCGGGGGGGATTCGATACGCAGTATTTT. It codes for CASSVEQRGGFDTQYF.

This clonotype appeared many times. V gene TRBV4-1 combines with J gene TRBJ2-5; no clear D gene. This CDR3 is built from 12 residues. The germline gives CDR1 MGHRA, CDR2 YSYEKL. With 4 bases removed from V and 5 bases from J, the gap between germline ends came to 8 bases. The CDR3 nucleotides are TGCGCCAGCAGCCGAATGGGGGAGACCCAGTACTTC. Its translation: CASSRMGETQYF.

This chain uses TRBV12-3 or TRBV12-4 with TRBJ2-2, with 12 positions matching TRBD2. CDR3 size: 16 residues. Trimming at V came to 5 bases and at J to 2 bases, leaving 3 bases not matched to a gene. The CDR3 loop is CASSPGLAGNTGELFF. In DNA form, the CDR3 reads TGTGCCAGCAGTCCCGGACTAGCGGGAAACACCGGGGAGCTGTTTTTT.

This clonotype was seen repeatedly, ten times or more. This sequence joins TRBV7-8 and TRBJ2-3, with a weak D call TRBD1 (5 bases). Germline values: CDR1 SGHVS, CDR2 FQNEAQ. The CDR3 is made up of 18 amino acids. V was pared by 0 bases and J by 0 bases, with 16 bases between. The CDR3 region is CASSLAPVMGRSTDTQYF. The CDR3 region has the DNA TGTGCCAGCAGCTTAGCGCCGGTGATGGGGCGAAGCACAGATACGCAGTATTTT.

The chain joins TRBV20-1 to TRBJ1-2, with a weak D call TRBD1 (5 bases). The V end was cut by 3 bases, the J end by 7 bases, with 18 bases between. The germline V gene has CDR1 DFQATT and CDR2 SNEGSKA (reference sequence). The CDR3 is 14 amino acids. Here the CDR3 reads CSASNSGPGGGYTF. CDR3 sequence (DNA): TGCAGTGCTAGTAATAGCGGCCCGGGGGGTGGCTACACCTTC.

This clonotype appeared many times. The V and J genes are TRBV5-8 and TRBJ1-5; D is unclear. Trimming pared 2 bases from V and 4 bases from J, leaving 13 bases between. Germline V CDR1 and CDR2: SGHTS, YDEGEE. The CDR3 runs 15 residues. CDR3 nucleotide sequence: TGTGCCAGCAGCTTAGGGAGGGTGACAAATCAGCCCCAGCATTTT. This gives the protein CASSLGRVTNQPQHF.

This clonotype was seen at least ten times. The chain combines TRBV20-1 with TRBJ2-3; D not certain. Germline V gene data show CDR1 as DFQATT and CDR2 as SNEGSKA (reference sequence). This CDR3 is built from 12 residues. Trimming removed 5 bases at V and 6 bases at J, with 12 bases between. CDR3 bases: TGCAGTGCTGCCGACCCTCGGGATACGCAGTATTTT. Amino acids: CSAADPRDTQYF.